Below are 8 T cell receptor beta chains sequenced from a single sample in a study of PD-L1 blockade in urothelial cancer. Sequenced by immunoSEQ multiplex PCR; TCRdb stores in-frame clones only, minus some. The data contain over 15,000 clones, about nine tenths of them singletons. Source: PBMCs, taken around atezolizumab (anti-PD-L1) treatment. These receptors were collected from a man in his fifties or sixties with urothelial cancer.

This clone occurred a few times. This chain uses TRBV11-2 with TRBJ2-7; D remains unclear. The CDR3 is made up of 13 amino acids. Germline V CDR1 and CDR2: SGHAT, FQNNGV. V lost 5 bases to trimming and J lost 3 bases, with 11 bases between them. CDR3 region: CASSLGSFYEQYF. The CDR3 bases are TGTGCCAGCAGCCTCGGGTCCTTCTACGAGCAGTACTTC.

J is TRBJ2-1 and V is TRBV27, with a weak D call TRBD1 (5 bases). V was shortened by 7 bases and J by 7 bases, with 17 bases between the two germline ends. The CDR3 loop spans 14 amino acids. Germline lookup yields CDR1 MNHEY and CDR2 SMNVEV (reference sequence). CDR3 sequence reads: CASIGRVNSNEQFF. Written as DNA, the CDR3 is TGTGCCAGCATCGGCAGGGTGAATTCTAATGAGCAGTTCTTC.

V is TRBV19 and J is TRBJ1-6; 8 positions agree with TRBD1. V dropped 3 bases and J dropped 9; count of bases not matched to a gene: 7. The CDR3 length is 15 residues. The germline V gene encodes CDR1 LNHDA and CDR2 SQIVND (reference sequence). CDR3 protein: CASSILGQGISPLHF. CDR3 nucleotides: TGTGCCAGTAGTATTCTAGGACAGGGCATTTCACCCCTCCACTTT.

This clone came up a few times. The chain couples TRBV6-1 to TRBJ2-3; 9 bases line up with TRBD2. This CDR3 comprises 19 residues. The germline V gene has CDR1 MNHNS and CDR2 SASEGT. The ends lost 0 bases at V and 4 bases at J; junction bases unmatched: 14. The CDR3 DNA is TGTGCCAGCAGTGAAGCAGGTTATTGGGGTGGGACTAGCCCAGATACGCAGTATTTT. Protein: CASSEAGYWGGTSPDTQYF.

The rearrangement links TRBV27 to TRBJ1-1, with a weak D call TRBD1 (6 bases). V was trimmed by 7 bases and J by 0 bases, leaving 15 bases between them. The CDR3 runs 15 residues. The germline gives CDR1 MNHEY, CDR2 SMNVEV (reference sequence). CDR3 region: CASMSRGRLNTEAFF. The CDR3 region has the DNA TGTGCCAGCATGAGCAGGGGAAGGCTGAACACTGAAGCTTTCTTT.

J is TRBJ2-1 and V is TRBV19; perhaps TRBD2 as D (5 bases). The germline CDR1 and CDR2 sequences are LNHDA and SQIVND (reference sequence). Trimming took 10 bases from V and 5 from J, leaving 12 bases between them. The CDR3 is 12 amino acids. In DNA form, the CDR3 reads TGTGCCACCACCACTAGAAACAATGAGCAGTTCTTC. Amino acids: CATTTRNNEQFF. Based on the CDR3 plus reference TRBV19 and TRBJ2-1, the full variable domain is DGGITQSPKYLFRKEGQNVTLSCEQNLNHDAMYWYRQDPGQGLRLIYYSQIVNDFQKGDIAEGYSVSREKKESFPLTVTSAQKNPTAFYLCATTTRNNEQFFGPGTRLTVL.

J is TRBJ2-6 and V is TRBV27; TRBD1 might be the D (6 bases). The V gene lost 6 bases and the J gene lost 4 bases, with 25 bases spanning the gap. Germline-derived CDR1 and CDR2 are MNHEY and SMNVEV (reference sequence). There are 19 residues in the CDR3. The CDR3 region is CASRGIQGTEVSGANVLTF. The DNA of the CDR3 is TGTGCCAGCAGGGGGATACAGGGTACCGAAGTTTCAGGGGCCAACGTCCTGACTTTC.

V and J are TRBV5-1 and TRBJ2-1; D is perhaps TRBD1 (6 bases). This CDR3 contains 15 residues. Germline V lookup: CDR1 SGHRS, CDR2 YFSETQ. The V gene lost 2 bases and the J gene lost 4 bases, with 13 bases spanning the gap. The DNA for the CDR3 is TGCGCCAGCAGCTTACCGGGACATCGTTACAATGAGCAGTTCTTC. Protein product: CASSLPGHRYNEQFF.